The rows below give T cell receptor beta chains drawn from one sample of a study of blood T cell repertoires in COVID-19. Generated by immunoSEQ multiplex PCR, the TCRdb table keeps only in-frame clones and is missing some. The sample has 250,000 to 350,000 clones, 88% seen once. The sequencing input was peripheral blood. The receptors come from a woman aged 45-65 years with active or convalescent COVID-19. Both conserved end residues are part of each CDR3. The D gene is left open where the match is weak. Only part of the rows carry a size: once, few, many, or a class if the clone is expanded.

D: -; size: -; J: TRBJ1-1; V: TRBV14; CDR3: CASSQDGHHEAFF; DNA: TGTGCCAGCAGCCAAGATGGCCACCATGAAGCTTTCTTT
D: TRBD1; size: -; J: TRBJ2-3; V: TRBV10-3; CDR3: CAISATLGQSTDTQYF; DNA: TGTGCCATCAGCGCGACCTTGGGACAGTCCACAGATACGCAGTATTTT
D: -; size: -; J: TRBJ1-2; V: TRBV18; CDR3: CASSPGAGVGGYTF; DNA: TGTGCCAGCTCACCAGGGGCAGGGGTCGGTGGCTACACCTTC
D: -; size: -; J: TRBJ2-7; V: TRBV28; CDR3: CASTPRGFGQGEQYF; DNA: TGTGCCAGCACCCCCCGGGGTTTCGGGCAAGGCGAGCAGTACTTC
D: -; size: -; J: TRBJ1-3; V: TRBV19; CDR3: CASSAFWGTGNTIYF; DNA: TGTGCCAGTAGTGCCTTTTGGGGCACTGGAAACACCATATATTTT
D: -; size: -; J: TRBJ1-4; V: TRBV28; CDR3: CASKRGVQNEKLFF; DNA: TGTGCCAGTAAGCGGGGCGTTCAAAATGAAAAACTGTTTTTT
D: -; size: -; J: TRBJ1-4; V: TRBV11-3; CDR3: CASSSGGPSFF; DNA: TGTGCCAGCAGCTCAGGAGGTCCGTCTTTTTTT
D: TRBD2; size: -; J: TRBJ2-4; V: TRBV27; CDR3: CASSFRASGRIDIQYF; DNA: TGTGCCAGCAGTTTTAGGGCTAGCGGGAGAATTGACATTCAGTACTTC
D: -; size: -; J: TRBJ1-1; V: TRBV5-1; CDR3: CASRLQGSSTEAFF; DNA: TGCGCCAGTAGACTACAGGGTTCCAGCACTGAAGCTTTCTTT
D: TRBD1; size: -; J: TRBJ2-7; V: TRBV28; CDR3: CASSLQSGQGLSYEQYF; DNA: TGTGCCAGCAGTTTACAGTCTGGACAGGGGCTCTCCTACGAGCAGTACTTC
D: TRBD1; size: -; J: TRBJ2-7; V: TRBV7-9; CDR3: CASSLARGLGSYEQYF; DNA: TGTGCCAGCAGCTTAGCCAGGGGGCTCGGCTCCTACGAGCAGTACTTC
D: TRBD2; size: -; J: TRBJ2-2; V: TRBV4-3; CDR3: CASSQASAGGPTGELFF; DNA: TGCGCCAGCAGCCAAGCGTCAGCGGGAGGGCCGACCGGGGAGCTGTTTTTT
D: -; size: -; J: TRBJ1-2; V: TRBV19; CDR3: CASSTTLGTNNGYTF; DNA: TGTGCCAGTAGTACGACCCTCGGGACAAATAATGGCTACACCTTC
D: TRBD1; size: -; J: TRBJ1-3; V: TRBV6-6; CDR3: CASRGQTRNTIYF; DNA: TGTGCCAGCAGGGGACAGACCCGAAACACCATATATTTT
D: -; size: -; J: TRBJ2-1; V: TRBV9; CDR3: CASSVSRSSYNEQFF; DNA: TGTGCCAGCAGCGTATCGCGGAGCTCCTACAATGAGCAGTTCTTC
D: TRBD2; size: -; J: TRBJ2-3; V: TRBV7-2; CDR3: CASSLTSFGTDTQYF; DNA: TGTGCCAGCAGCCTGACTAGCTTTGGCACAGATACGCAGTATTTT
D: -; size: -; J: TRBJ2-7; V: TRBV5-4; CDR3: CASSLGAGGGPYEQYF; DNA: TGTGCCAGCAGCTTGGGGGCAGGGGGAGGACCCTACGAGCAGTACTTC
D: TRBD1; size: -; J: TRBJ1-2; V: TRBV29-1; CDR3: CSVADRGQNYGYTF; DNA: TGCAGCGTTGCCGACAGGGGGCAGAACTATGGCTACACCTTC
D: TRBD1; size: few; J: TRBJ2-7; V: TRBV5-1; CDR3: CASSLGVGTGDEQYF; DNA: TGCGCCAGCAGCTTGGGGGTAGGGACAGGGGACGAGCAGTACTTC
D: TRBD2; size: -; J: TRBJ2-5; V: TRBV5-4; CDR3: CASSNGKSSGGLETQYF; DNA: TGTGCCAGCAGCAATGGGAAATCTAGCGGGGGTTTAGAGACCCAGTACTTC
D: -; size: -; J: TRBJ2-7; V: TRBV3-1/TRBV3-2; CDR3: CASSLAPVYEQYF; DNA: TGTGCCAGCAGCCTGGCCCCAGTCTACGAGCAGTACTTC
D: TRBD2; size: once; J: TRBJ2-7; V: TRBV7-2; CDR3: CASKGLAGVTYEQYF; DNA: TGTGCCAGCAAAGGACTAGCGGGAGTTACCTACGAGCAGTACTTC
D: -; size: -; J: TRBJ1-2; V: TRBV19; CDR3: CASSIRAPEDYGYTF; DNA: TGTGCCAGTAGTATTAGGGCTCCGGAGGACTATGGCTACACCTTC
D: -; size: -; J: TRBJ2-2; V: TRBV18; CDR3: CASSSARTGELFF; DNA: TGTGCCAGCTCATCTGCCCGGACCGGGGAGCTGTTTTTT